This T cell receptor beta chain was found in a study of T cell repertoires in cytomegalovirus infection. CDR1 and CDR2 (germline): SGHTA, FQGNSA. The CDR3 runs to 16 residues. V shed 7 bases and J 4 bases; nucleotides not matched to a gene: 10. TCRdb ran MiXCR on the reads and lists one entry per CDR3 protein. Among 200,000 to 250,000 distinct CDR3 sequences, approximately 6.7% were seen once, and the ten largest hold roughly 6%. The clonotype was recovered from a human donor in good health (CMV status not recorded). Some clones in this sample may be carry-over from other donors' samples. This chain links TRBV7-2 with TRBJ2-1, with 10 bases aligning to TRBD2. The sample comprised PBMCs. The CDR3 here is CASIAISGRLYNEQFF. CDR3 DNA: TGTGCCAGCATCGCCATTAGCGGGAGGCTGTACAATGAGCAGTTCTTC.